This entry is about one T cell receptor (beta chain). The assay was immunoSEQ multiplex PCR, and TCRdb's table has in-frame clones only and misses some. The sample lists tens of thousands of clones, roughly nine tenths occurring once. These data are taken from a study of control samples from healthy donors and cancer patients. Germline CDR1 SGHRS, CDR2 YFSETQ. The V and J ends lost 4 bases and 2 bases respectively, with 12 bases between them. CDR3 length equals 15 residues. The clonotype originates from a woman between 50 and 59 years old with colorectal cancer. This chain links TRBV5-1 with TRBJ2-2; TRBD1 is a possible D gene (5 bases). Specimen: PBMCs. CDR3 DNA: TGCGCCAGCAGCATCAGCAGGACAAACACCGGGGAGCTGTTTTTT. The encoded protein is CASSISRTNTGELFF.